The 14 T cell receptor beta chains below come from one sample, sequenced in a study of radiotherapy plus CTLA-4 blockade in lung cancer. Sequencing used immunoSEQ multiplex PCR; TCRdb keeps in-frame clones, though not all of them. Of roughly 110,000 clones in the sample, approximately 80% are singletons; the top ten hold 3% to 4%. Sequenced material: peripheral blood, taken from a patient treated with radiotherapy plus ipilimumab. These TCRs come from a human donor with non-small cell lung cancer that progressed on radiotherapy plus ipilimumab. Some clones in this sample may be carry-over from other donors' samples.

This clone was counted once. The V and J genes are TRBV5-1 and TRBJ1-4; D is perhaps TRBD1 (5 bases). This CDR3 contains 15 residues. Germline V gene sequence: CDR1 SGHRS, CDR2 YFSETQ. Trimming took off 8 bases at V and 8 bases at J, with 22 bases between the two ends. CDR3 coding DNA: TGCGCCAGTAGACAGTGGGGTCAGGGCGGCGAAAAACTGTTTTTT. As protein: CASRQWGQGGEKLFF.

This clone was picked up a small number of times. The rearrangement links TRBV10-3 to TRBJ2-7; 10 bases map to TRBD2. Germline CDR1 reads ENHRY; CDR2 reads SYGVKD. The CDR3 is made up of 15 amino acids. V was clipped by 6 bases and J by 3 bases; unmatched bases: 8. The CDR3: CAIRSSGGHHYEQYF. DNA of the CDR3: TGTGCCATCAGATCTAGCGGGGGACACCACTACGAGCAGTACTTC.

The V and J genes are TRBV5-4 and TRBJ2-2; 7 bases align to TRBD1. The V segment lost 3 bases and the J segment 6 bases; nucleotides outside the gene matches: 11. The V gene's germline CDR1 is SGHNT and CDR2 YYREEE (reference sequence). CDR3 size: 16 residues. Here the CDR3 DNA reads TGTGCCAGCAGCTGGTCCAGGGGGTCTAACGCCGGGGAGCTGTTTTTT. Amino acids: CASSWSRGSNAGELFF.

The gene calls are TRBV7-2 and TRBJ1-1, with D perhaps matching TRBD1 (5 bases). Germline V gene sequence: CDR1 SGHTA, CDR2 FQGNSA. This CDR3 has 14 amino acids. The V and J ends lost 3 bases and 1 base respectively, with 9 bases between them. CDR3 residues: CASSFSGGNTEAFF. The CDR3 nucleotides are TGTGCCAGCAGCTTTTCCGGGGGGAACACTGAAGCTTTCTTT. Supplemented by reference TRBV7-2 and TRBJ1-1, the full variable domain reads GAGVSQSPSNKVTEKGKDVELRCDPISGHTALYWYRQSLGQGLEFLIYFQGNSAPDKSGLPSDRFSAERTGGSVSTLTIQRTQQEDSAVYLCASSFSGGNTEAFFGQGTRLTVV.

The chain joins TRBV6-1 to TRBJ1-3; tentative D call: TRBD1 (5 bases). CDR3 size: 18 residues. V was shortened by 3 bases and J by 4 bases, with 22 bases between the two germline ends. The germline CDR1 and CDR2 sequences are MNHNS and SASEGT. The CDR3 nucleotides read TGTGCCAGCAGTGAGAGGGTGGGGCAGAGCCTTCGAGGAAACACCATATATTTT. As protein: CASSERVGQSLRGNTIYF.

V gene TRBV5-6 combines with J gene TRBJ2-4; no clear D. Germline assignment: CDR1 SGHDT and CDR2 YYEEEE. The CDR3 length is 12 residues. The V end lost 1 base, the J end lost 9 bases, and 8 bases lay between the germline ends. As DNA, the CDR3 is TGTGCCAGCAGCTTGAGCGACGGCATTCAGTACTTC. Residues: CASSLSDGIQYF.

This clone showed up just a few times. CDR3 sequence (DNA): TGTGCCAGCAGCTCCGTCCCGGGACAGGGGGACTATGGCTACACCTTC. The encoded protein is CASSSVPGQGDYGYTF. This chain connects TRBV5-6 to TRBJ1-2; 11 positions match TRBD1. V gave up 3 bases and J gave up 3 bases; unmatched junction bases: 7. This CDR3 spans 16 amino acids. CDR1 is SGHDT and CDR2 is YYEEEE in the germline V gene.

The chain recombines TRBV9 with TRBJ1-1; 7 nucleotides line up with TRBD1. Trimming cost V 4 bases and J 4 bases; bases outside gene matches: 7. The CDR3 totals 14 residues. The germline V gene has CDR1 SGDLS and CDR2 YYNGEE. CDR3: CASSPRQGGTEAFF. CDR3 sequence (DNA): TGTGCCAGCAGCCCCCGACAGGGAGGCACTGAAGCTTTCTTT. Full variable domain (outside the CDR3, taken from reference TRBV9 and TRBJ1-1): DSGVTQTPKHLITATGQRVTLRCSPRSGDLSVYWYQQSLDQGLQFLIQYYNGEERAKGNILERFSAQQFPDLHSELNLSSLELGDSALYFCASSPRQGGTEAFFGQGTRLTVV.

The chain employs TRBV7-8 and TRBJ1-2; 7 bases are shared with TRBD1. From germline, CDR1 is SGHVS and CDR2 FQNEAQ. The ends lost 4 bases at V and 4 bases at J; junction bases unmatched: 6. The CDR3 runs 14 residues. For the CDR3, the DNA is TGTGCCAGCAGCTCCCCGACAGGGTCCTATGGCTACACCTTC. It specifies CASSSPTGSYGYTF.

The chain carries TRBV19 and TRBJ2-3; D is possibly TRBD2 (6 bases). CDR3 length: 18 amino acids. Germline CDR1 is LNHDA and CDR2 is SQIVND (reference sequence). V lost 5 bases and J 0 bases, leaving 21 bases between the germline ends. CDR3 sequence: CASSHPGDSGWSTDTQYF. CDR3 DNA: TGTGCCAGTAGTCACCCGGGAGACTCCGGGTGGAGCACAGATACGCAGTATTTT.

The chain links TRBV5-1 to TRBJ2-3; D is uncertain. The CDR3 has 16 amino acids. In germline, CDR1 is SGHRS, CDR2 YFSETQ. V dropped 0 bases and J dropped 0 bases, with 11 bases sitting between them. In DNA, the CDR3 is TGCGCCAGCAGCTTGGTTACGCCTCCTAGCACAGATACGCAGTATTTT. Translation: CASSLVTPPSTDTQYF.

This chain uses TRBV5-1 with TRBJ2-7; D is unresolved. The germline V and J ends were trimmed by 8 bases and 2 bases, with 14 bases remaining between them. The CDR3 covers 13 residues. Germline CDR1 reads SGHRS; CDR2 reads YFSETQ. The CDR3 reads CASTWGYTYEQYF. The CDR3 coding sequence is TGCGCCAGTACCTGGGGATATACCTACGAGCAGTACTTC.

CDR3 sequence (DNA): TGTGCCAGCAGCCCCCCGGGACAGGGCGATTCACCCCTCCACTTT. It specifies CASSPPGQGDSPLHF. The rearrangement joins TRBV7-9 to TRBJ1-6; TRBD1 agrees at 9 bases. The CDR3 has 15 residues. Germline V gives CDR1 SEHNR, CDR2 FQNEAQ (reference sequence). The J segment lost 8 bases and the V segment lost 5 bases, leaving 7 bases of the junction unmatched. The variable domain in full, with the rest retrieved from reference TRBV7-9 and TRBJ1-6, is DTGVSQNPRHKITKRGQNVTFRCDPISEHNRLYWYRQTLGQGPEFLTYFQNEAQLEKSRLLSDRFSAERPKGSFSTLEIQRTEQGDSAMYLCASSPPGQGDSPLHFGNGTRLTVT.

J is TRBJ1-1 and V is TRBV13; no clear D gene. The germline CDR1 and CDR2 sequences are PRHDT and FYEKMQ (reference sequence). The CDR3 spans 13 residues. V was shortened by 0 bases and J by 4 bases, with 6 bases between the two germline ends. The DNA for the CDR3 is TGTGCCAGCAGCTTAGGGGTCGGCACTGAAGCTTTCTTT. The encoded protein is CASSLGVGTEAFF.